The next 8 T cell receptor beta chains were all read from a single sample in a study of blood T cells in healthy people across ages. A sample-barcoded 5' primer and a J-beta primer mix were used in a second PCR of roughly 6 to 11 cycles. TCRdb used MiXCR to reprocess the 5' RACE reads, holding one entry per CDR3 protein. The data contain some 730,000 distinct CDR3 sequences, 22% of them singletons. The material sequenced was blood. The receptors derive from a man aged 70-80 years in good health.

This clonotype was recorded a few times. The chain combines TRBV6-5 with TRBJ2-3; D gene uncertain. V was cut by 2 bases and J by 2 bases, with 14 bases left in between. Germline V gives CDR1 MNHEY, CDR2 SVGAGI. CDR3 size: 16 residues. The CDR3 region has the DNA TGTGCCAGCAGTTACCGGCTATCTGGGTTCACAGATACGCAGTATTTT. Protein: CASSYRLSGFTDTQYF.

The chain is built from TRBV4-1 and TRBJ1-1; D is unclear. Germline V gene lookup returns CDR1 MGHRA and CDR2 YSYEKL. V lost 4 bases to trimming and J lost 10 bases, with 19 bases between them. This CDR3 region has 14 residues. CDR3 residues: CASSLPQEAEVAFF. CDR3 DNA sequence: TGCGCCAGCAGCCTCCCCCAAGAGGCAGAGGTAGCTTTCTTT.

This clonotype was observed a few times. This chain links TRBV5-6 with TRBJ2-3; possibly TRBD1 for D (6 bases). Germline V lookup: CDR1 SGHDT, CDR2 YYEEEE. Trimming removed 3 bases at V and 4 bases at J, with 21 bases between. The CDR3 is 17 amino acids. CDR3 loop: CASSSYVVTGNADTQYF. The DNA for the CDR3 is TGTGCCAGCAGCTCATATGTTGTCACAGGGAACGCAGATACGCAGTATTTT.

As for this clonotype: A much larger clonotype is one base distant, so this may be a read error. The V and J genes are TRBV7-7 and TRBJ2-1, with D unresolved. Per the germline V gene, CDR1 is SSHAT and CDR2 is FNYEAQ (reference sequence). This CDR3 comprises 13 residues. This CDR3 reads CDSSLSQNNEQFF. CDR3 coding DNA: TGTGACAGCAGCTTATCACAAAACAATGAGCAGTTCTTC.

As regards this clonotype: At one end the junction does not follow the germline gene, possibly because of a read error. The rearrangement links TRBV11-2 to TRBJ2-3, with 8 bases lining up with TRBD1. Germline lookup yields CDR1 SGHAT and CDR2 FQNNGV. The length of the CDR3 is 15 residues. In DNA form, the CDR3 reads TGTGTCAGCAGCTTTCGGACAGGGAGCACAGATACGCAGTATTTT. This codes for CVSSFRTGSTDTQYF.

This chain links TRBV6-1 with TRBJ2-7, with TRBD1 as a possible D gene (5 bases). V was shortened by 4 bases and J by 6 bases, with 19 bases between the two germline ends. The germline V gene encodes CDR1 MNHNS and CDR2 SASEGT. The CDR3 consists of 15 residues. CDR3 residues: CASSGGGPATGEQYV. DNA for the CDR3: TGTGCCAGCAGTGGGGGCGGACCGGCTACGGGCGAGCAGTACGTC.

This clonotype has more than one count but fewer than ten. The chain joins TRBV5-1 to TRBJ2-1; 9 bases align to TRBD1. V was pared by 3 bases and J by 7 bases, with 8 bases of the junction left unmatched. Germline CDR1 is SGHRS and CDR2 is YFSETQ. This CDR3 has 15 amino acids. The CDR3 nucleotides read TGCGCCAGCAGCTCCACCGGGACAGGGAGTAATGAGCAGTTCTTC. It encodes CASSSTGTGSNEQFF.

This clonotype has a count of ten or more. The V gene is TRBV18, the J gene TRBJ2-3, with D hard to call. The CDR3 consists of 13 residues. CDR1 KGHSH and CDR2 LQKENI come from the germline V gene. V dropped 0 bases and J dropped 6 bases, with 7 bases sitting between them. CDR3 nucleotides: TGTGCCAGCTCACCACCTTCTCAGGATACGCAGTATTTT. As protein: CASSPPSQDTQYF.